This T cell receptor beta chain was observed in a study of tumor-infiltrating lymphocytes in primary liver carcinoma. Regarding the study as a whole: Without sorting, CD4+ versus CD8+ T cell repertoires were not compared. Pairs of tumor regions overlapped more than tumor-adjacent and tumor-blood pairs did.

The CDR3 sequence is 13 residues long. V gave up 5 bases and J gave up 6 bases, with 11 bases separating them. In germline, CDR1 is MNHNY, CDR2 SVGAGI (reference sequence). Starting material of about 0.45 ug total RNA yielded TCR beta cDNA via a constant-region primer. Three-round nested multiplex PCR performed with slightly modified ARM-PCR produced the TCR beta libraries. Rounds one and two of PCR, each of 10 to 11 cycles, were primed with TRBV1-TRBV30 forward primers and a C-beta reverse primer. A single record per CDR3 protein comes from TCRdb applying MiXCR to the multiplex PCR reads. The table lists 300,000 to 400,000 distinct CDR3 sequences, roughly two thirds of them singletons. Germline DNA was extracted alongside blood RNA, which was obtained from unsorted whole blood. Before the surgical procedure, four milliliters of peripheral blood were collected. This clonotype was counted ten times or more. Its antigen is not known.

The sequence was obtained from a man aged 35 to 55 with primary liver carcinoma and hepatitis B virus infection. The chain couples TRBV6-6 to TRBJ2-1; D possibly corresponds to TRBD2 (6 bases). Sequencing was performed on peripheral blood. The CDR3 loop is CASSSGGSNEQFF. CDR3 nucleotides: TGTGCCAGCAGTAGCGGAGGGTCCAATGAGCAGTTCTTC.